Described below is a single TCR beta chain sequence and its context. The antigen remains undetermined. This same CDR3 is encoded by further DNA sequences in the sample. It was at deep level that the assay was run. Generated by immunoSEQ multiplex PCR, the TCRdb table keeps only in-frame clones and is missing some. The sample lists roughly 2.1 million clones, roughly 91% occurring once. V gave up 0 bases and J gave up 3 bases; unmatched junction bases: 3. Germline CDR1 MNHEY, CDR2 SMNVEV (reference sequence). This CDR3 is 15 amino acids long. The data are from a study of shared clonotypes between healthy human individuals. Positive CCR7 selection of CD45RO-negative cells yielded the naive CD8 cells, and terminally differentiated effector memory CD45RA+ cells were excluded. Findings of the study overall: Owing to a small donor count, the genetic and exposure-history diversity represented was limited. Sharing across a few donors was seen in around 5% of naive CD4 clonotypes. Clonotypes which were not shared had lower generation probabilities than clonotypes that all four donors shared.

Sequencing input: naive CD8+ T cells from PBMCs. The chain carries TRBV27 and TRBJ2-7; 9 positions match TRBD2. This TCR derives from a man aged 18 to 30 in good health. Some clones in this sample may be carry-over from other donors' samples. The CDR3 DNA reads as TGTGCCAGCAGTTTATCCGCGGGGGGGGGCTACGAGCAGTACTTC. Translating it yields CASSLSAGGGYEQYF.